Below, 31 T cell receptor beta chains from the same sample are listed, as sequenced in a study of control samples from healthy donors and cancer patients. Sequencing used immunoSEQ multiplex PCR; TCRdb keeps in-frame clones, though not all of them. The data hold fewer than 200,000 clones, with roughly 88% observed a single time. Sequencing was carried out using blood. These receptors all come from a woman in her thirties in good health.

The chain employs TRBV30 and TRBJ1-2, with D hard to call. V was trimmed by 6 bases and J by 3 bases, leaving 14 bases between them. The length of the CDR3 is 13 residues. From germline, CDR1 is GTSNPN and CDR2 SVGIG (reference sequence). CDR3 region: CACPPGAYYGYTF. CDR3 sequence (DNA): TGTGCCTGCCCGCCGGGAGCCTACTATGGCTACACCTTC.

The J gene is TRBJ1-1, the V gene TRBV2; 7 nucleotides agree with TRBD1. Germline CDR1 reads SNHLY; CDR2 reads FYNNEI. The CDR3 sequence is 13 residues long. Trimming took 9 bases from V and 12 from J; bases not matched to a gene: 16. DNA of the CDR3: TGTGCCAGAACCGGGACAGACTCCCGACATACTTTCTTT. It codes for CARTGTDSRHTFF.

The CDR3 spells CAWSVRAARGYTF. Here the CDR3 DNA reads TGTGCCTGGAGTGTACGGGCAGCCCGGGGCTACACCTTC. J is TRBJ1-2 and V is TRBV30; D gene unclear. V was shortened by 0 bases and J by 8 bases, with 13 bases between the two germline ends. CDR1 GTSNPN and CDR2 SVGIG come from the germline V gene (reference sequence). This CDR3 contains 13 residues. Drawing the rest from reference TRBV30 and TRBJ1-2, the complete variable domain is SQTIHQWPATLVQPVGSPLSLECTVEGTSNPNLYWYRQAAGRGLQLLFYSVGIGQISSEVPQNLSASRPQDRQFILSSKKLLLSDSGFYLCAWSVRAARGYTFGSGTRLTVV.

The CDR3 spells CATSRDLASRGYTF. As DNA, the CDR3 is TGTGCCACCAGCAGAGATTTGGCGTCTAGGGGCTACACCTTC. This sequence joins TRBV15 and TRBJ1-2; no definite D call. The V end lost 0 bases, the J end lost 8 bases, and 13 bases lay between the germline ends. The CDR3 is 14 residues long. Looked up from germline, CDR1 is LNHNV and CDR2 is YYDKDF (reference sequence).

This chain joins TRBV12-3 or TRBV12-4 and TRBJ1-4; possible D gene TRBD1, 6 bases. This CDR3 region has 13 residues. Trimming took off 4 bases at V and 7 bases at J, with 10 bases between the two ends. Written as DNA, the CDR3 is TGTGCCAGCAGTTGGGGGCAGGCTGAAAAACTGTTTTTT. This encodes CASSWGQAEKLFF.

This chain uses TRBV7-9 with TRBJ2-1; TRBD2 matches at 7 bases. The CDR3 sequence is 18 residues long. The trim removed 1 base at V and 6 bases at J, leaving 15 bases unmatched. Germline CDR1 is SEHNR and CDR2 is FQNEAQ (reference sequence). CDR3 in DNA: TGTGCCAGCAGCTTAGTAGTACATTCGGCGGGGGAGGGCAATGAGCAGTTCTTC. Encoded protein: CASSLVVHSAGEGNEQFF.

CDR3 nucleotides: TGCGCCAGCAGACCACGGGGGACCGCTAGCACAGATACGCAGTATTTT. It is translated as CASRPRGTASTDTQYF. The V and J genes are TRBV5-1 and TRBJ2-3; D possibly corresponds to TRBD2 (6 bases). This CDR3 region has 16 residues. Germline V lookup: CDR1 SGHRS, CDR2 YFSETQ. Trimming stripped 5 bases from V and 0 bases from J, with 16 bases between.

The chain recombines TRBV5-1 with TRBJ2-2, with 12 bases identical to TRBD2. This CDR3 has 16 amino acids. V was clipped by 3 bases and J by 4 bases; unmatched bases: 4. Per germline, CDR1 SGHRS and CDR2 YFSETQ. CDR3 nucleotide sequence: TGCGCCAGCAGCTACGGACTAGCGGGACTCACCGGGGAGCTGTTTTTT. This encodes CASSYGLAGLTGELFF.

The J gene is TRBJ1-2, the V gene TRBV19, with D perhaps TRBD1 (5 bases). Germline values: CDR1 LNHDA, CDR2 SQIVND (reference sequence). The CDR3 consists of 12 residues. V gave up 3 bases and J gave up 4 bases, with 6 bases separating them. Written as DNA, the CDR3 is TGTGCCAGTAGTATGCAGGGCTATGGCTACACCTTC. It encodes CASSMQGYGYTF.

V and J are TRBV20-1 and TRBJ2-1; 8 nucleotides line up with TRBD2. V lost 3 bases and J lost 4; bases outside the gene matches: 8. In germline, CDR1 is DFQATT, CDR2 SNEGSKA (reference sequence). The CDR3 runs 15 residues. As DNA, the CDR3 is TGCAGTGCTAGTAAGGGTAGCGGGGAATACAATGAGCAGTTCTTC. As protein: CSASKGSGEYNEQFF.

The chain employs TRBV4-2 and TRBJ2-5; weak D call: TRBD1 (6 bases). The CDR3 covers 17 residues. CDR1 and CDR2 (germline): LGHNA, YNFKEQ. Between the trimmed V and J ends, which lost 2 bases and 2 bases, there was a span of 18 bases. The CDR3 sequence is CASSQQTGLPQQETQYF. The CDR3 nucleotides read TGTGCCAGCAGCCAACAGACAGGCCTACCTCAACAAGAGACCCAGTACTTC.

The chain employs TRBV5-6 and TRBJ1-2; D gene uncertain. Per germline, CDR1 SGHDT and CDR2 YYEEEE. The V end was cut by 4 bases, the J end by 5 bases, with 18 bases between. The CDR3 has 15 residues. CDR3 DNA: TGTGCCAGCAGCCATTACGCGCGGGCCCTTTATGGCTACACCTTC. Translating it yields CASSHYARALYGYTF.

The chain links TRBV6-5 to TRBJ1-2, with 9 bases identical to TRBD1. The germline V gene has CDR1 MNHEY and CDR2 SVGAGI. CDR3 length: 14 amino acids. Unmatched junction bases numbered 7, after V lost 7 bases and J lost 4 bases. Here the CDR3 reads CASTKGGQGYGYTF. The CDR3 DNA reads TGTGCCAGCACCAAAGGGGGACAGGGCTATGGCTACACCTTC.

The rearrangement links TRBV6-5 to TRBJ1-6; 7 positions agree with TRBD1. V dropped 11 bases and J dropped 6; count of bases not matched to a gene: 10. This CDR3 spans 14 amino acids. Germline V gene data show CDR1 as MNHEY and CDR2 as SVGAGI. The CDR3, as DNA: TGTGCCGTCCCGGCGGGACAGACTAATTCACCCCTCCACTTT. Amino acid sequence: CAVPAGQTNSPLHF.

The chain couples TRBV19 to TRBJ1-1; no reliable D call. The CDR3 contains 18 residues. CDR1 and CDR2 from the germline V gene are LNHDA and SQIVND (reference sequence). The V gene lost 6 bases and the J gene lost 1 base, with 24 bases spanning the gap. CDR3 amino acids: CASSKNGRTSPWNTEAFF. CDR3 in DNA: TGTGCCAGTAGCAAAAACGGGAGGACCTCCCCTTGGAACACTGAAGCTTTCTTT.

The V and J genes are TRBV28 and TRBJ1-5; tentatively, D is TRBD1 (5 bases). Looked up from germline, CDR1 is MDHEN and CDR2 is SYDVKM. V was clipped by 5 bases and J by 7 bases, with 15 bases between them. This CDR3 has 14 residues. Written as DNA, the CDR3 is TGTGCCAGCAGTAAACCCAGGGTGATCCAGCCCCAGCATTTT. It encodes CASSKPRVIQPQHF.

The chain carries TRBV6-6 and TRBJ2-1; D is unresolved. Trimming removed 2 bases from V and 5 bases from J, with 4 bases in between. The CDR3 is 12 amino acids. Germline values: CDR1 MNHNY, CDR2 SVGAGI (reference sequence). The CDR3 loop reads CASSYGDNEQFF. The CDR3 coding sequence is TGTGCCAGCAGTTACGGGGACAATGAGCAGTTCTTC.

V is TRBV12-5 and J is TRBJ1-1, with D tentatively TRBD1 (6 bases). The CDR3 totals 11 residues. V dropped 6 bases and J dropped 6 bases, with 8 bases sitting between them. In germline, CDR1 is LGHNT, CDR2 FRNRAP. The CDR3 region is CASGSGAEAFF. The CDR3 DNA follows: TGTGCTAGTGGATCAGGGGCTGAAGCTTTCTTT.

CDR3 DNA: TGCGCCAGCAGCCCCCAAGGACAGGGCCGGCTCGACACTGAAGCTTTCTTT. Encoded protein: CASSPQGQGRLDTEAFF. This chain connects TRBV5-1 to TRBJ1-1; 8 nucleotides match TRBD1. The CDR3 is 17 amino acids. With 4 bases clipped from V and 3 bases from J, the junction kept 14 bases outside the gene matches. Germline V gives CDR1 SGHRS, CDR2 YFSETQ.

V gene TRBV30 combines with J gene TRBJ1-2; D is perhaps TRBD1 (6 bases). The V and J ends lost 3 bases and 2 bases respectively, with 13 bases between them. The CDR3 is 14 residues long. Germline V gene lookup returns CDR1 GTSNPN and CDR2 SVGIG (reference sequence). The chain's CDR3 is CAWSGGGRNYGYTF. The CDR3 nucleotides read TGTGCCTGGAGCGGGGGGGGCCGCAACTATGGCTACACCTTC. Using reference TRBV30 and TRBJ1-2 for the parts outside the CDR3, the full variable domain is SQTIHQWPATLVQPVGSPLSLECTVEGTSNPNLYWYRQAAGRGLQLLFYSVGIGQISSEVPQNLSASRPQDRQFILSSKKLLLSDSGFYLCAWSGGGRNYGYTFGSGTRLTVV.

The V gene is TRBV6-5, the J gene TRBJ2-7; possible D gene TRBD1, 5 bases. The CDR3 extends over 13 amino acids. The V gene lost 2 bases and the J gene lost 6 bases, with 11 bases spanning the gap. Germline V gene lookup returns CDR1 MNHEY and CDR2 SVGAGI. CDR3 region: CASSYRGVGEQYV. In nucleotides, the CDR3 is TGTGCCAGCAGTTACAGGGGTGTTGGCGAGCAGTACGTC.

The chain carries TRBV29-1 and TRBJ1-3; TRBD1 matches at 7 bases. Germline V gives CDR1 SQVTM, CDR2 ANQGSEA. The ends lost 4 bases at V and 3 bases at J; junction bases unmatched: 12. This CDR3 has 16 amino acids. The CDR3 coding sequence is TGCAGCGTTGCCGGGACAGCTACGACTTTTGGAAACACCATATATTTT. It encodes CSVAGTATTFGNTIYF.

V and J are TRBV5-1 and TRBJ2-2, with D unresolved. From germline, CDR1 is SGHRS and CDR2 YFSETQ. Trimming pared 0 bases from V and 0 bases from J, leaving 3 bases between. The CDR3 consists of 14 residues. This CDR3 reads CASSLGSNTGELFF. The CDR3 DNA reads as TGCGCCAGCAGCTTGGGATCGAACACCGGGGAGCTGTTTTTT.

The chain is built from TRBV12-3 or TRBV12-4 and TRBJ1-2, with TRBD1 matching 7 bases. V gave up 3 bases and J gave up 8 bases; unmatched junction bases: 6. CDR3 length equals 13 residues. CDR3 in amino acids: CASSLRQGGGYTF. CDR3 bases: TGTGCCAGCAGTTTGCGACAGGGAGGAGGCTACACCTTC.

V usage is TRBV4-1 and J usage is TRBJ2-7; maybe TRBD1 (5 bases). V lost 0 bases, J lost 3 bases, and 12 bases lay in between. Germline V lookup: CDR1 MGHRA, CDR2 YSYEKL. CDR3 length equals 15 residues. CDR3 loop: CASSQDWQGSYEQYV. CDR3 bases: TGCGCCAGCAGCCAAGATTGGCAGGGAAGCTACGAGCAGTACGTC.

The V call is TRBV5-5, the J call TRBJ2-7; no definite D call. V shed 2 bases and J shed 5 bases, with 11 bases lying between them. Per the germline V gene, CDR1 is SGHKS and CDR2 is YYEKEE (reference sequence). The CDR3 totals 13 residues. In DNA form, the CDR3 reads TGTGCCAGCAGCTTTAGATCGTCCGACGAGCAGTACTTC. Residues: CASSFRSSDEQYF. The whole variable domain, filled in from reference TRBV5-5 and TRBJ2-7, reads DAGVTQSPTHLIKTRGQQVTLRCSPISGHKSVSWYQQVLGQGPQFIFQYYEKEERGRGNFPDRFSARQFPNYSSELNVNALLLGDSALYLCASSFRSSDEQYFGPGTRLTVT.

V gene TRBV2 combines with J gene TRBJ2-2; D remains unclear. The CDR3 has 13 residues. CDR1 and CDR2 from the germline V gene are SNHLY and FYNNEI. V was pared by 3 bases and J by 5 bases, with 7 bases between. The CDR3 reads CASSDGTTGELFF. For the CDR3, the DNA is TGTGCCAGCAGTGACGGCACGACCGGGGAGCTGTTTTTT.

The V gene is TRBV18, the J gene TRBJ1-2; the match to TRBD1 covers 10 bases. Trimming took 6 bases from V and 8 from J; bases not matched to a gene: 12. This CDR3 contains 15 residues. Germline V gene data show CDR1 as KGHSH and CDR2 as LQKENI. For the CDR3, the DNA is TGTGCCAGCTCTGCCGGGACAGGGGTCGGAGGCGGCTACACCTTC. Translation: CASSAGTGVGGGYTF.

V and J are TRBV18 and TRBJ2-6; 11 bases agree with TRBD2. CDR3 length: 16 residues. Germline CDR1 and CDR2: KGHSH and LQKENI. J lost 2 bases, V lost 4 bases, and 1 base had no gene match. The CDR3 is CASSLAGGPGANVLTF. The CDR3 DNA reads TGTGCCAGCTCACTAGCGGGAGGGCCTGGGGCCAACGTCCTGACTTTC.

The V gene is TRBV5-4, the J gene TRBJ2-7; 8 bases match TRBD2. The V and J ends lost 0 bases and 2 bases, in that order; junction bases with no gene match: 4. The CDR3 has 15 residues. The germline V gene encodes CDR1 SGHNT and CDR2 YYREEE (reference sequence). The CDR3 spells CASSLGAGEPYEQYF. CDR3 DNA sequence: TGTGCCAGCAGCTTGGGAGCGGGAGAACCCTACGAGCAGTACTTC.

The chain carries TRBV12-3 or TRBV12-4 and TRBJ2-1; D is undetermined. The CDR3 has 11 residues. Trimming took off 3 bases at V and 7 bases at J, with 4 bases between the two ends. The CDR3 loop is CASSFKNEQFF. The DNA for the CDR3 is TGTGCCAGCAGTTTCAAGAATGAGCAGTTCTTC.